This TCR beta chain was obtained from a study of T cells in women clearing cervical HPV infection. Study-level information: Case blood was drawn when the lesion was first found; control blood after infection became undetectable.

Remarks on this clone: An end of the junction differs from the germline gene, which may be a read error. The read terminates 3 residues ahead of where the CDR3 ends, so the germline J gene completes it. The sample holds other DNA sequences that translate to the same CDR3.

The germline CDR1 and CDR2 sequences are KGHSH and LQKENI. The CDR3 is made up of 16 amino acids. Here immunoSEQ multiplex PCR was the method, and the copy in TCRdb shows in-frame clones only, minus some. This sample contains tens of thousands of clones. The gene calls are TRBV18 and TRBJ1-3, with D unresolved. This receptor was obtained from a woman between 18 and 69 years old with a cervical HPV16 infection that either progressed to CIN3+ or cleared (not recorded which). What was sequenced was blood buffy coat. CDR3 in amino acids: CASSPMTLNSGNTIYF. The part of the CDR3 DNA that was read is TGTGCCAGCTCACCGATGACACTTAACTCTGGAAACACA.